This T cell receptor (beta chain) came from a study of T cells after yellow fever vaccination. As to this clonotype: A much larger clone differs from this one at a single base, so this may be a read error.

This CDR3 has 14 amino acids. CDR1 and CDR2 (germline): MGHDK, SYGVNS. Trimming took off 3 bases at V and 2 bases at J, with 9 bases between the two ends. Each CDR3 protein gets one entry after TCRdb re-called the 5' RACE reads with MiXCR. The table has tens of thousands of distinct CDR3 sequences, more than 9% seen once. This chain connects TRBV25-1 to TRBJ2-3; weak D call: TRBD1 (6 bases). This TCR came from a man younger than 30 who received the YFV17D yellow fever vaccine. The sample was PBMCs, either bulk or a sorted T-cell subset (CD4+, CD8+, memory, or dextramer-sorted; not recorded which), taken around 15 days after the first yellow fever vaccination. CDR3 sequence reads: CASSDRGHTDTQYF. The CDR3 region has the DNA TGTGCCAGCAGTGACAGGGGTCACACAGATACGCAGTATTTT. The full variable domain, in which reference TRBV25-1 and TRBJ2-3 provide the parts outside the CDR3, is EADIYQTPRYLVIGTGKKITLECSQTMGHDKMYWYQQDPGMELHLIHYSYGVNSTEKGDLSSESTVSRIRTEHFPLTLESARPSHTSQYLCASSDRGHTDTQYFGPGTRLTVL.